This TCR beta chain stems from a study of blood T cell repertoires in COVID-19. As for the study in general: Collection of acute and convalescent COVID-19 samples took place in the United States, Italy and Spain. Nucleic acid was either cDNA or gDNA, and it came from T cells, B-cell-depleted T cells, or PBMCs.

This clone appeared a few times. The V gene lost 0 bases and the J gene lost 0 bases, with 6 bases spanning the gap. The CDR3 loop spans 14 amino acids. Per the germline V gene, CDR1 is SGHDT and CDR2 is YYEEEE. Source study methods: By means of reference gene primer amplification, nucleated cell counts were estimated. Assay: immunoSEQ multiplex PCR; the TCRdb copy retains only in-frame clones and omits some. Clone size and V and J calls were adopted from that table, with D and trimming inferred from the DNA. This sample has under 250,000 clones; 89% occur once, and the top ten carry around 6.5%. The sequencing input was peripheral blood. The clonotype was recovered from a man in his fifties or sixties who had recovered from COVID-19. The chain employs TRBV5-6 and TRBJ1-1, with D unresolved. CDR3 sequence: CASSLAQVNTEAFF. CDR3 DNA sequence: TGTGCCAGCAGCTTGGCGCAGGTGAACACTGAAGCTTTCTTT.